This TCR beta chain is from a study of technical replicates of blood from several donors. Sequenced by immunoSEQ multiplex PCR; TCRdb stores in-frame clones only, minus some. In the table there are 83,000 or so clones, around 90% of which are singletons. The CDR3 has 18 residues. Germline loops: CDR1 KGHSH, CDR2 LQKENI. V was clipped by 0 bases and J by 0 bases, with 17 bases between them. The V gene is TRBV18, the J gene TRBJ1-2, with a weak D call TRBD1 (6 bases). Sequenced input: T cells isolated from PBMCs. This TCR was sampled from a human donor in good health. CDR3 nucleotide sequence: TGTGCCAGCTCACCACCGGGACACTGGGATAAGACTAACTATGGCTACACCTTC. It is translated as CASSPPGHWDKTNYGYTF.